This T cell receptor (beta chain) was captured by sequencing in a study of cytomegalovirus exposure and HLA in healthy donors. Study context: The 110 or so validation repertoires used the same platform as the 650 to 750 first-cohort repertoires, a later analysis reported. Study-wide results and limits: The classifier reportedly diagnosed cytomegalovirus status with high specificity and sensitivity.

By share, this clone counts as large. The antigen remains undetermined. V dropped 8 bases and J dropped 1; count of bases not matched to a gene: 7. Germline CDR1 is MNHEY and CDR2 is SVGAGI. CDR3 length: 15 amino acids. Here immunoSEQ multiplex PCR was the method, and the copy in TCRdb shows in-frame clones only, minus some. The data show tens of thousands of clones, around nine tenths seen once. The sample consisted of PBMCs. The V and J genes are TRBV6-5 and TRBJ2-3; the match to TRBD2 covers 9 bases. This TCR was sampled from a woman between 18 and 30 years old in good health and CMV-seropositive. CDR3 in amino acids: CASGIAGVGTDTQYF. The CDR3 nucleotides read TGTGCCAGCGGAATAGCGGGAGTTGGCACAGATACGCAGTATTTT.